This T cell receptor (beta chain) comes out of a study of PD-1 blockade in classical Hodgkin lymphoma. The repertoire was sequenced with immunoSEQ multiplex PCR; TCRdb's copy has only in-frame clones and lacks some. The table lists about 13,000 clones, more than 85% of them singletons. Broader study findings: Relapsed/refractory patients reportedly had lower baseline diversity than newly diagnosed patients. TCR diversity in CD4+, not CD8+, cells rose significantly by C4D1. It was among complete responders that baseline diversity resembled that of newly diagnosed patients. The causes of the repertoire differences, possibly disease activity or prior therapy, remain undefined.

Germline CDR1 reads WSHSY; CDR2 reads SAAADI. The CDR3 consists of 13 residues. The V end lost 7 bases, the J end lost 5 bases, and 14 bases lay between the germline ends. Following autologous stem cell transplantation, relapse occurred in every patient, and exposure to brentuximab vedotin varied. With regard to this clone: Antigen unknown.

This sequence was found in a human donor with classical Hodgkin lymphoma. The rearrangement joins TRBV10-2 to TRBJ2-5; maybe TRBD2 (5 bases). The sequencing used peripheral blood mononuclear cells (PBMCs), collected at baseline. The CDR3 spells CASIEIGEETQYF. CDR3 nucleotides: TGCGCCAGCATCGAAATTGGGGAGGAGACCCAGTACTTC.